This T cell receptor beta chain was documented in a study of cytomegalovirus exposure and HLA in healthy donors. Study-level background: The platform used for the 120 validation repertoires matched that of the 666 first-cohort repertoires, a later analysis reported.

Sequencing used immunoSEQ multiplex PCR; TCRdb keeps in-frame clones, though not all of them. The sample lists 60,000 to 80,000 clones, just under 85% seen once, with about 3% in the top ten. This CDR3 spans 15 amino acids. Trimming cost V 2 bases and J 0 bases, with 11 bases left between them. CDR1 and CDR2 (germline): LNHDA, SQIVND (reference sequence). The sample consisted of PBMCs. This clonotype was sampled from a man aged 25 to 40 in good health and CMV-seronegative. The rearrangement links TRBV19 to TRBJ2-7; D is possibly TRBD2 (5 bases). The CDR3 bases are TGTGCCAGTAGTATATTAGAGGGTGACTCCTACGAGCAGTACTTC. Protein product: CASSILEGDSYEQYF.